In its sample, the clone carrying this TCR beta chain was seen a few times. No antigen is known for it. At one boundary the junction diverges from the germline segment, which might be a read error. Described time point: persistent/refractory GD, antithyroid drugs over 5 years with positive TRAb. Extracted RNA from PBMCs served as the source of the TCR library. CDR1 and CDR2 (germline): SGHAT, FQNNGV. The CDR3 extends over 15 amino acids. This entry belongs to a study of regulatory T cells in long-lasting Graves disease. Arm-PCR of CDR3 regions and iRepertoire HTBI primers were used to build TCR beta libraries. TCRdb re-called the multiplex PCR reads with MiXCR, one entry per CDR3 protein. The sample shows about 420,000 distinct CDR3 sequences, less than 25% of them seen only once. General study points: With persistent disease, TRBV28, TRBJ1-2 and TRBJ2-5 were the favored segments.

The sequenced sample was peripheral blood mononuclear cells (PBMCs), obtained when the disease was refractory, from a patient treated with antithyroid drugs. The sequence came from a female donor with Graves disease. This sequence joins TRBV11-2 and TRBJ1-5, with a weak D call TRBD1 (6 bases). For the CDR3, the DNA is TGTGCCAGCAGCCTAGACAGGACTGGCAATCAGCCCCAGCATTTT. It is translated as CASSLDRTGNQPQHF. Supplemented by reference TRBV11-2 and TRBJ1-5, the full variable domain reads EAGVAQSPRYKIIEKRQSVAFWCNPISGHATLYWYQQILGQGPKLLIQFQNNGVVDDSQLPKDRFSAERLKGVDSTLKIQPAKLEDSAVYLCASSLDRTGNQPQHFGDGTRLSIL.